Below are 25 T cell receptor beta chains sequenced from a single sample in a study of OX40 agonist ivuxolimab in advanced cancers. TCRdb keeps only in-frame clones here, not all; method: immunoSEQ multiplex PCR. The table records tens of thousands of clones, 90% of them present only once. The starting material was CD4+ or CD8+ T cells sorted from blood, obtained in a trial of the OX40 agonist ivuxolimab. The receptors stem from an adult with an advanced solid tumor such as melanoma, head and neck, liver or kidney cancer.

This clone was observed a handful of times. V and J are TRBV6-5 and TRBJ1-5, with D hard to call. V was clipped by 2 bases and J by 7 bases, with 12 bases between them. The germline gives CDR1 MNHEY, CDR2 SVGAGI. The CDR3 has 14 residues. CDR3 amino acids: CASSYSGESQPQHF. Here the CDR3 DNA reads TGTGCCAGCAGTTACAGTGGGGAATCACAGCCCCAGCATTTT.

The chain uses TRBV5-1 and TRBJ2-7; possible D gene TRBD1, 5 bases. Germline CDR1 reads SGHRS; CDR2 reads YFSETQ. CDR3 length equals 13 residues. Trimming took 2 bases from V and 5 from J, leaving 11 bases between them. The CDR3 sequence: CASSFGGANEQYF. The CDR3 DNA is TGCGCCAGCAGCTTTGGTGGGGCCAACGAGCAGTACTTC.

The rearrangement uses TRBV30 and TRBJ2-6; a possible D gene is TRBD2 (5 bases). Germline V CDR1 and CDR2: GTSNPN, SVGIG (reference sequence). V was clipped by 2 bases and J by 2 bases, with 7 bases between them. This CDR3 is 14 amino acids long. In nucleotides, the CDR3 is TGTGCCTGGAGTTCTAGCCCTGGGGCCAACGTCCTGACTTTC. It is translated as CAWSSSPGANVLTF. Together with reference TRBV30 and TRBJ2-6, the CDR3 gives the full variable domain: SQTIHQWPATLVQPVGSPLSLECTVEGTSNPNLYWYRQAAGRGLQLLFYSVGIGQISSEVPQNLSASRPQDRQFILSSKKLLLSDSGFYLCAWSSSPGANVLTFGAGSRLTVL.

The rearrangement joins TRBV5-5 to TRBJ2-2; TRBD2 is a possible D gene (5 bases). The germline V gene has CDR1 SGHKS and CDR2 YYEKEE (reference sequence). CDR3 length: 15 amino acids. The V and J ends lost 3 bases and 4 bases respectively, with 13 bases between them. The CDR3 spells CASSSQSRVTGELFF. As DNA, the CDR3 is TGTGCCAGCAGCTCCCAGTCGCGGGTCACCGGGGAGCTGTTTTTT.

The table lists this clone with a few counts. The chain carries TRBV4-1 and TRBJ2-2; D gene unclear. This CDR3 region has 16 residues. The ends were cut back, 1 base at V and 5 bases at J, with 14 bases in the middle. The germline V gene has CDR1 MGHRA and CDR2 YSYEKL. DNA of the CDR3: TGCGCCAGCAGCCAAGCGGATCTGATTGTAACCGGGGAGCTGTTTTTT. Translated: CASSQADLIVTGELFF.

This chain connects TRBV20-1 to TRBJ2-7, with a weak D call TRBD2 (5 bases). V was cut by 3 bases and J by 6 bases, with 9 bases left in between. This CDR3 region has 11 residues. CDR1 DFQATT and CDR2 SNEGSKA come from the germline V gene (reference sequence). CDR3 loop: CSAREDGEQYF. Written as DNA, the CDR3 is TGCAGTGCTAGGGAGGACGGCGAGCAGTACTTC.

J is TRBJ1-2 and V is TRBV9; no definite D call. Per germline, CDR1 SGDLS and CDR2 YYNGEE. V lost 3 bases and J lost 4, with 13 bases in between. This CDR3 is 14 amino acids long. Written as DNA, the CDR3 is TGTGCCAGCAGCGCAGGAGGTTGGGGCTATGGCTACACCTTC. This encodes CASSAGGWGYGYTF.

This sequence joins TRBV7-6 and TRBJ2-5; D is uncertain. The DNA end is a closer match to TRBJ2-7, so the J assignment may be wrong. The CDR3 contains 13 residues. Germline V gives CDR1 SGHVS, CDR2 FNYEAQ. The CDR3 here is CASGSPTNYEQYF. Here the CDR3 DNA reads TGTGCCAGCGGCAGTCCCACCAACTACGAGCAGTACTTC.

The V and J genes are TRBV9 and TRBJ1-1; no firm D call. The germline V gene encodes CDR1 SGDLS and CDR2 YYNGEE. The CDR3 sequence is 15 residues long. V shed 0 bases and J shed 6 bases, with 15 bases lying between them. The CDR3 bases are TGTGCCAGCAGCGTAGAAGGACGGCTTGGGGCTGAAGCTTTCTTT. This gives the protein CASSVEGRLGAEAFF.

This clone was observed a single time. V usage is TRBV11-3 and J usage is TRBJ2-3; D unresolved. This CDR3 contains 11 residues. Trimming took off 5 bases at V and 6 bases at J, with 6 bases between the two ends. Germline V gene data show CDR1 as SGHNT and CDR2 as YENEEA. CDR3 nucleotide sequence: TGTGCCAGCAGCACCGCGGATACGCAGTATTTT. It specifies CASSTADTQYF.

This chain uses TRBV4-3 with TRBJ1-5; 9 bases map to TRBD1. The CDR3 is 15 residues long. J lost 6 bases, V lost 11 bases, and 14 bases had no gene match. Germline CDR1 and CDR2: LGHNA and YSLEER. The CDR3 protein is CARRKIQGAAQPQHF. The CDR3, as DNA: TGCGCCCGACGTAAAATACAGGGGGCCGCTCAGCCCCAGCATTTT.

V gene TRBV5-6 combines with J gene TRBJ2-2; the match to TRBD2 covers 7 bases. V was clipped by 4 bases and J by 3 bases; unmatched bases: 6. CDR3 size: 15 residues. The germline gives CDR1 SGHDT, CDR2 YYEEEE. DNA of the CDR3: TGTGCCAGCAGCGGCGGGGGAATCGACACCGGGGAGCTGTTTTTT. It codes for CASSGGGIDTGELFF. Filled out from reference TRBV5-6 and TRBJ2-2, the complete variable domain reads DAGVTQSPTHLIKTRGQQVTLRCSPKSGHDTVSWYQQALGQGPQFIFQYYEEEERQRGNFPDRFSGHQFPNYSSELNVNALLLGDSALYLCASSGGGIDTGELFFGEGSRLTVL.

DNA for the CDR3: TGTGCCAGCAGTGAGGGTGGACAGGGGAATTCACCCCTCCACTTT. Protein sequence: CASSEGGQGNSPLHF. The chain uses TRBV25-1 and TRBJ1-6, with 9 bases identical to TRBD1. The CDR3 is made up of 15 amino acids. V lost 3 bases and J lost 7; bases outside the gene matches: 4. Germline V CDR1 and CDR2: MGHDK, SYGVNS. Filled out from reference TRBV25-1 and TRBJ1-6, the complete variable domain reads EADIYQTPRYLVIGTGKKITLECSQTMGHDKMYWYQQDPGMELHLIHYSYGVNSTEKGDLSSESTVSRIRTEHFPLTLESARPSHTSQYLCASSEGGQGNSPLHFGNGTRLTVT.

This clone was found once. V gene TRBV7-2 combines with J gene TRBJ2-2; maybe TRBD1 (6 bases). The CDR3 is made up of 14 amino acids. Germline CDR1 SGHTA, CDR2 FQGNSA. V shed 5 bases and J shed 7 bases, with 14 bases lying between them. CDR3 nucleotide sequence: TGTGCCAGCAGCCATCGGACAGAACTCGGGGAGCTGTTTTTT. This gives the protein CASSHRTELGELFF. Full variable domain (missing parts from reference TRBV7-2 and TRBJ2-2): GAGVSQSPSNKVTEKGKDVELRCDPISGHTALYWYRQSLGQGLEFLIYFQGNSAPDKSGLPSDRFSAERTGGSVSTLTIQRTQQEDSAVYLCASSHRTELGELFFGEGSRLTVL.

This clone came up once. The genes are TRBV9 and TRBJ1-1; D call uncertain. The V end lost 0 bases, the J end lost 5 bases, and 8 bases lay between the germline ends. The germline V gene has CDR1 SGDLS and CDR2 YYNGEE. The CDR3 covers 13 residues. CDR3 in amino acids: CASSVVEGTEAFF. DNA of the CDR3: TGTGCCAGCAGCGTAGTTGAGGGTACTGAAGCTTTCTTT.

The chain employs TRBV20-1 and TRBJ1-3; D remains ambiguous. Trimming took off 3 bases at V and 5 bases at J, with 5 bases between the two ends. Germline V gives CDR1 DFQATT, CDR2 SNEGSKA (reference sequence). The CDR3 extends over 11 amino acids. CDR3 sequence (DNA): TGCAGTGCTAGGTCCAGAAACACCATATATTTT. Translated: CSARSRNTIYF.

This rearrangement joins TRBV7-9 to TRBJ1-5; D is unclear. V lost 8 bases, J lost 7 bases, and 12 bases lay in between. The CDR3 contains 12 residues. The germline V gene has CDR1 SEHNR and CDR2 FQNEAQ (reference sequence). DNA of the CDR3: TGTGCCAGCGCTAGGGCGGAACAGCCCCAGCATTTT. Translating it yields CASARAEQPQHF.

The CDR3 here is CASSYRTEAFF. CDR3 DNA sequence: TGTGCCAGCAGTTACAGGACTGAAGCTTTCTTT. J is TRBJ1-1 and V is TRBV28, with D possibly matching TRBD1 (5 bases). Trimming removed 4 bases at V and 5 bases at J, with 5 bases between. This CDR3 is 11 amino acids long. Per germline, CDR1 MDHEN and CDR2 SYDVKM. Full variable domain (missing parts from reference TRBV28 and TRBJ1-1): DVKVTQSSRYLVKRTGEKVFLECVQDMDHENMFWYRQDPGLGLRLIYFSYDVKMKEKGDIPEGYSVSREKKERFSLILESASTNQTSMYLCASSYRTEAFFGQGTRLTVV.

The chain combines TRBV5-6 with TRBJ1-2, with 8 bases aligning to TRBD1. The germline V gene has CDR1 SGHDT and CDR2 YYEEEE. This CDR3 contains 16 residues. Unmatched junction bases numbered 10, after V lost 0 bases and J lost 6 bases. The CDR3 here is CASSLAGTGARDGYTF. DNA of the CDR3: TGTGCCAGCAGCTTGGCCGGGACAGGAGCTAGAGATGGCTACACCTTC.

The genes are TRBV28 and TRBJ2-7, with 9 bases lining up with TRBD2. The germline CDR1 and CDR2 sequences are MDHEN and SYDVKM. V trimming: 6 bases; J trimming: 3 bases; junction bases outside the gene matches: 6. The CDR3 length is 14 residues. This CDR3 reads CASSLAGVDYEQYF. The CDR3 DNA is TGTGCCAGCAGCTTAGCGGGAGTGGACTACGAGCAGTACTTC.

V and J are TRBV5-5 and TRBJ2-7; 7 bases line up with TRBD2. The V gene end was trimmed by 3 bases and the J gene end by 3 bases; junction bases not matched to a gene: 9. Germline V gene data show CDR1 as SGHKS and CDR2 as YYEKEE (reference sequence). The CDR3 extends over 15 amino acids. The CDR3 coding sequence is TGTGCCAGCAGCTCAGCAAGCGGGACGAGCTACGAGCAGTACTTC. Its protein product is CASSSASGTSYEQYF.

The chain employs TRBV6-1 and TRBJ1-2; the D is unclear. CDR1 MNHNS and CDR2 SASEGT come from the germline V gene. V was shortened by 2 bases and J by 7 bases, with 8 bases between the two germline ends. The CDR3 length is 12 residues. DNA of the CDR3: TGTGCCAGCAGTGAAATTGGTGGTGGCTACACCTTC. It translates to CASSEIGGGYTF.

The rearrangement joins TRBV14 to TRBJ2-3, with TRBD2 matching 10 bases. The CDR3 is 19 residues long. J gave up 2 bases and V 3 bases, and 14 bases lay outside the gene matches. Germline V gene lookup returns CDR1 SGHDN and CDR2 FVKESK. The CDR3 sequence is CASSHRLIPGTSVTDTQYF. The CDR3 DNA is TGTGCCAGCAGCCACAGACTAATACCCGGGACTAGCGTCACAGATACGCAGTATTTT.

This clone was observed a single time. The chain carries TRBV5-6 and TRBJ2-5, with TRBD1 identical over 9 bases. Germline CDR1 SGHDT, CDR2 YYEEEE. The CDR3 is made up of 14 amino acids. V lost 3 bases to trimming and J lost 2 bases; unmatched junction nucleotides: 2. CDR3: CASSSQGAQETQYF. As DNA, the CDR3 is TGTGCCAGCAGCTCACAGGGGGCTCAAGAGACCCAGTACTTC.

J is TRBJ1-3 and V is TRBV7-2, with D perhaps matching TRBD1 (5 bases). Germline V gene sequence: CDR1 SGHTA, CDR2 FQGNSA. The CDR3 sequence is 13 residues long. Trimming took 4 bases from V and 7 from J, leaving 11 bases between them. CDR3 sequence: CASSWGPRNTIYF. DNA of the CDR3: TGTGCCAGCAGCTGGGGACCGAGGAACACCATATATTTT.